Only a few counts were recorded for the clone carrying this T cell receptor beta chain. These data come from a study of blood T cell repertoires in COVID-19. Across the study: In each case, the material was cDNA or gDNA derived from T cells, B-cell-depleted T cells, or PBMCs.

The CDR3 extends over 15 amino acids. Germline V gene data show CDR1 as LNHDA and CDR2 as SQIVND (reference sequence). The V end was cut by 6 bases, the J end by 2 bases, with 13 bases between. Libraries were prepared by immunoSEQ multiplex PCR; TCRdb keeps only in-frame clonotypes and omits some of them. The sample includes approximately 280,000 clones, about 82% of them seen just once. This clonotype was sampled from a man in his fifties with active or convalescent COVID-19. This rearrangement joins TRBV19 to TRBJ2-2; D perhaps matches TRBD2 (6 bases). The sequenced sample consisted of peripheral blood. DNA of the CDR3: TGTGCCAGTAGGGCGGCGGGACTCAACACCGGGGAGCTGTTTTTT. It codes for CASRAAGLNTGELFF.